In its sample, the clone carrying this TCR beta chain was seen a few times. The CDR3 consists of 15 residues. Germline V gene data show CDR1 as SEHNR and CDR2 as FQNEAQ (reference sequence). With 4 bases clipped from V and 8 bases from J, the junction kept 9 bases outside the gene matches. This table comes from immunoSEQ multiplex PCR, and its TCRdb copy is limited to in-frame clones, with some not included. The sample has 200,000 to 250,000 clones; around 88% are singletons. The data derive from a study of blood T cell repertoires in COVID-19. Overall study context: Sample material is recorded as cDNA or gDNA derived from T cells, B-cell-depleted T cells, or PBMCs.

Across about two dozen US areas, participants ranged in age from roughly 18 to 95 years. Allocation to cohorts depended on clinical history reported by the participants. The sequence was obtained from a woman aged 45-65 years with acute COVID-19. The gene calls are TRBV7-9 and TRBJ2-1; TRBD2 agrees at 9 bases. Material for sequencing was PBMCs or T cells enriched from blood (not recorded which). CDR3 region: CASSYGTSSLDEQFF. CDR3 nucleotides: TGTGCCAGCAGCTACGGGACTAGCAGCTTGGATGAGCAGTTCTTC.